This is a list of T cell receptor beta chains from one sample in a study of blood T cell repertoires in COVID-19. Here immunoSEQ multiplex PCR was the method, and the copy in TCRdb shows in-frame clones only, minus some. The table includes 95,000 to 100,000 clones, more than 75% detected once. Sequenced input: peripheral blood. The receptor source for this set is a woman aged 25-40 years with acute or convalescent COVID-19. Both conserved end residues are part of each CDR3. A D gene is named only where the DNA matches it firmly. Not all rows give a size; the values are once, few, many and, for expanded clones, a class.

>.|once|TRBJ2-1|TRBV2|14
CASSDDRASGEQFF
TGTGCCAGCAGTGACGATCGAGCCTCCGGGGAGCAGTTCTTC
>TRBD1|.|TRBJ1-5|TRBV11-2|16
CASSLALDRGYQPQHF
TGTGCCAGCAGCTTAGCCCTGGACAGGGGATATCAGCCCCAGCATTTT
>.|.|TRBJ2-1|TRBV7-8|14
CASSLTGLVSEQFF
TGTGCCAGCAGCCTCACCGGGTTGGTTAGTGAGCAGTTCTTC
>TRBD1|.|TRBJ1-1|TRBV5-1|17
CASSPAGQGRWDTEAFF
TGCGCCAGCAGCCCCGCAGGACAGGGTAGGTGGGACACTGAAGCTTTCTTT
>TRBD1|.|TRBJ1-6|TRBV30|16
CAWRDRASSYNSPLHF
TGTGCCTGGAGGGACAGGGCGAGCTCCTATAATTCACCCCTCCACTTT
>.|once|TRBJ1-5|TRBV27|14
CASSWGGPNQPQHF
TGTGCCAGCAGTTGGGGGGGCCCCAATCAGCCCCAGCATTTT
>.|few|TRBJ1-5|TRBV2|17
CASSDPGKLYSNQPQHF
TGTGCCAGCAGTGACCCGGGGAAACTATATAGCAATCAGCCCCAGCATTTT
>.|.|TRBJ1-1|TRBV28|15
CASSPGGRETAEAFF
TGTGCCAGCAGCCCGGGAGGCAGGGAAACCGCTGAAGCTTTCTTT
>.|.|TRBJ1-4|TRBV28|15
CASSLAGSRNEKLFF
TGTGCCAGCAGTTTAGCAGGGTCTCGTAATGAAAAACTGTTTTTT
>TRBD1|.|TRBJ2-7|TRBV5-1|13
CASRPGTGFEQYF
TGCGCCAGCAGACCCGGGACAGGGTTCGAGCAGTACTTC